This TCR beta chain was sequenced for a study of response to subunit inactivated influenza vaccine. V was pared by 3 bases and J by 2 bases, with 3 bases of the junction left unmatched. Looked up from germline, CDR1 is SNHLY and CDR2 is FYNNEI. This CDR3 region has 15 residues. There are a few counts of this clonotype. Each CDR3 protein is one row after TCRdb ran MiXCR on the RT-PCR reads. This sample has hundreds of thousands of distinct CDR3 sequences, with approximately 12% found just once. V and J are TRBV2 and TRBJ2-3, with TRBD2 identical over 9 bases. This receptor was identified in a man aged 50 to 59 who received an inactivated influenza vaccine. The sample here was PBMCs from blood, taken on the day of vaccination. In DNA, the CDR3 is TGTGCCAGCAGTGACCTAGCGGGGTACACAGATACGCAGTATTTT. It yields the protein CASSDLAGYTDTQYF.